The rows below give T cell receptor beta chains drawn from one sample of a study of blood T cell repertoires in COVID-19. Libraries were prepared by immunoSEQ multiplex PCR; TCRdb keeps only in-frame clonotypes and omits some of them. The table records 150,000 to 200,000 clones, about 85% of them present only once. Sample: peripheral blood. The receptors were sampled from a man aged 55 to 70 who had recovered from COVID-19. Both conserved end residues are part of each CDR3. The D gene is left open where the match is weak. Size tells how often a clone was seen (once, few, many) or the class of an expanded clone, and some rows leave it out.

TRBJ2-7 | - | - | TRBV9 | TGTGCCAGCAGCCCGGAGATAAGGACAATCTACGAGCAGTACTTC | CASSPEIRTIYEQYF
TRBJ1-1 | - | TRBD1 | TRBV29-1 | TGCAGCGTTGAAGGGACAGGGGGCACTGAAGCTTTCTTT | CSVEGTGGTEAFF
TRBJ1-1 | once | - | TRBV5-5 | TGTGCCAGCAGTTCTACAGTTAACACTGAAGCTTTCTTT | CASSSTVNTEAFF
TRBJ2-5 | - | TRBD1 | TRBV30 | TGTGCCTGGGCCACCCAGATACAGGGGAACCAAGAGACCCAGTACTTC | CAWATQIQGNQETQYF
TRBJ2-1 | - | TRBD2 | TRBV6-2/TRBV6-3 | TGTGCCAGCAGTTACTCGGTAGCGGGGGGGCCAAGCTCCTACAATGAGCAGTTCTTC | CASSYSVAGGPSSYNEQFF
TRBJ1-5 | once | TRBD1 | TRBV18 | TGTGCCAGCTCACCACCGTCAGGGGGCGATCAGCCCCAGCATTTT | CASSPPSGGDQPQHF
TRBJ2-1 | - | TRBD2 | TRBV4-3 | TGCGCCAGCAGCCAAGATCGGAGCGGGGGGACCTCCAATGAGCAGTTCTTC | CASSQDRSGGTSNEQFF
TRBJ2-5 | - | - | TRBV10-3 | TGTGCCATCAGTGAGACATGGACAGTCCAAGAGACCCAGTACTTC | CAISETWTVQETQYF
TRBJ2-7 | - | TRBD1 | TRBV3-1/TRBV3-2 | TGTGCCAGCAGCCAGGCTCGGGGGACAGGGTCCTACGAGCAGTACTTC | CASSQARGTGSYEQYF
TRBJ1-6 | - | TRBD1 | TRBV14 | TGTGCCAGCAGCCCAAAGGGGACAGGGTTTTCACCCCTCCACTTT | CASSPKGTGFSPLHF
TRBJ2-7 | - | TRBD1 | TRBV15 | TGTGCCACCAGCAGAGATTGGGACAGGGATACCTACGAGCAGTACTTC | CATSRDWDRDTYEQYF
TRBJ1-2 | - | TRBD1 | TRBV7-9 | TGTGCCAGCAGCTTACGAAGCGTGGGGACAGTTTATGGCTACACCTTC | CASSLRSVGTVYGYTF
TRBJ1-3 | - | - | TRBV3-1/TRBV3-2 | TGTGCCAGCAGCCAGTTCTATTTAGGAGGAACTGGAAACACCATATATTTT | CASSQFYLGGTGNTIYF
TRBJ2-7 | few | TRBD1 | TRBV18 | TGTGCCAGCGGGAGACAGGGGGAACTACTCGAGCAGTACTTC | CASGRQGELLEQYF
TRBJ1-1 | - | - | TRBV10-2 | TGCGCCAGCAGTGGACAGATGCTTGAAGCTTTCTTT | CASSGQMLEAFF
TRBJ2-5 | once | TRBD2 | TRBV7-2 | TGTGCCAGCAGCCCGGGACTAGCGGTAGAGACCCAGTACTTC | CASSPGLAVETQYF
TRBJ2-2 | few | - | TRBV21-1 | TGTGCCAGCGCCCCAAGGGGGGGGCGGAACACCGGGGAGCTGTTTTTT | CASAPRGGRNTGELFF
TRBJ2-2 | - | TRBD1 | TRBV5-1 | TGCGCCAGCAGCTTGCTAGGGGACAGCCTGAACACCGGGGAGCTGTTTTTT | CASSLLGDSLNTGELFF
TRBJ2-1 | - | - | TRBV7-8 | TGTGCCAGCAGCTTAGTATGGTACACGGAGCAGTTCTTC | CASSLVWYTEQFF
TRBJ2-5 | - | - | TRBV19 | TGTGCCAGTAGTCGGTCCCAAGAGACCCAGTACTTC | CASSRSQETQYF
TRBJ2-1 | - | TRBD1 | TRBV19 | TGTGCCAGTAGTATTGGTGCGGGACAGGGGGCAGGCGAGCAGTTCTTC | CASSIGAGQGAGEQFF
TRBJ2-5 | - | TRBD2 | TRBV11-2 | TGTGCCAGCACCTACGCGGGGGGACAAGAGACCCAGTACTTC | CASTYAGGQETQYF
TRBJ2-2 | - | TRBD1 | TRBV2 | TGTGCCAGCACCCCGGACAGGGTAATCGGGGAGCTGTTTTTT | CASTPDRVIGELFF
TRBJ1-4 | few | - | TRBV11-2 | TGTGCCAGCAGCTTAAACGACATAACTAATGAAAAACTGTTTTTT | CASSLNDITNEKLFF
TRBJ1-3 | - | - | TRBV2 | TGTGCCAGCAGCCTAAACGGAAACACCATATATTTT | CASSLNGNTIYF
TRBJ1-4 | - | - | TRBV24-1 | TGTGCCACCAGTGATTCATACGACAGTGCTGATGAAAAACTGTTTTTT | CATSDSYDSADEKLFF
TRBJ1-1 | - | TRBD1 | TRBV29-1 | TGCAGCGGAGGACAGGCTTTGAACACTGAAGCTTTCTTT | CSGGQALNTEAFF
TRBJ1-1 | - | - | TRBV6-5 | TGTGCCAGCAGTTCCTCCATGACAGGCGCTGAAGCTTTCTTT | CASSSSMTGAEAFF
TRBJ1-1 | - | - | TRBV5-3 | TGTGCCAGAAGCTTGTTGTTGTTTGTCGCTGAAGCTTTCTTT | CARSLLLFVAEAFF
TRBJ2-5 | - | TRBD1 | TRBV7-2 | TGTGCCAGCAGCCGGGGACAGGGGGGGGAGACCCAGTACTTC | CASSRGQGGETQYF
TRBJ2-5 | - | - | TRBV18 | TGTGCCACCGGCTACGGGGAGACCCAGTACTTC | CATGYGETQYF
TRBJ2-5 | - | TRBD2 | TRBV19 | TGTGCCAGTAGTATTGCGGGGACTAGCGAAGAGACCCAGTACTTC | CASSIAGTSEETQYF
TRBJ1-5 | few | TRBD1 | TRBV2 | TGTGCCAGCAGGGGGGACAGTGAGCAGCCCCAGCATTTT | CASRGDSEQPQHF
TRBJ2-7 | - | TRBD1 | TRBV7-8 | TGTGCCAGCAGCCGAGGACAGGGGTTATACGAGCAGTACTTC | CASSRGQGLYEQYF
TRBJ2-2 | - | - | TRBV12-3/TRBV12-4 | TGTGCCAGCAGTCGGGGAGGCTCCGGGGAGCTGTTTTTT | CASSRGGSGELFF
TRBJ1-1 | once | - | TRBV5-3 | TGTGCCAGAAGCTTGGGGGCATCTGAAGCTTTCTTT | CARSLGASEAFF
TRBJ2-7 | - | - | TRBV7-2 | TGTGCCAGCAGCTTGGGGACTCCGGCCCGCGAGCAGTACTTC | CASSLGTPAREQYF
TRBJ1-5 | - | TRBD1 | TRBV6-5 | TGTGCCAGCAGACGACAGGGGGGTCAGCCCCAGCATTTT | CASRRQGGQPQHF
TRBJ2-7 | - | TRBD2 | TRBV4-2 | TGTGCCAGCAGCCAAGAGGGGGGCGGGGGGCGGTCCTACGAGCAGTACTTC | CASSQEGGGGRSYEQYF
TRBJ2-7 | - | TRBD2 | TRBV3-1/TRBV3-2 | TGTGCCAGCAGCCCTCGGACTAGCGGGGGTTGGTACTTC | CASSPRTSGGWYF
TRBJ1-2 | - | TRBD1 | TRBV7-2 | TGTGCCAGCAGCCCCGGGACAGGGGGAAGCTATGGCTACACCTTC | CASSPGTGGSYGYTF
TRBJ2-7 | - | TRBD1 | TRBV7-9 | TGTGCCAGCAGCCTGTCGACAGGGAGCTCCTACGAGCAGTACTTC | CASSLSTGSSYEQYF
TRBJ2-3 | - | - | TRBV15 | TGTGCCACCAGCAGAGATGCAGGGGATTGGACAGATACGCAGTATTTT | CATSRDAGDWTDTQYF
TRBJ1-4 | - | - | TRBV7-2 | TGTGCCAGCAGCGGGGGAGGAGAAAAACTGTTTTTT | CASSGGGEKLFF
TRBJ1-5 | - | TRBD1 | TRBV9 | TGTGCCAGCAGCGCCGAGGGGGCTCGCAATCAGCCCCAGCATTTT | CASSAEGARNQPQHF
TRBJ2-3 | - | TRBD1 | TRBV7-9 | TGTGCCAGCAGCCGACAGGGTTCTAGCACAGATACGCAGTATTTT | CASSRQGSSTDTQYF
TRBJ2-4 | few | TRBD1 | TRBV11-2 | TGTGCCAGCAGTGGGACAGGGGGCGGTCGAAGAAACATTCAGTACTTC | CASSGTGGGRRNIQYF
TRBJ1-2 | - | - | TRBV12-3/TRBV12-4 | TGTGCCAGCAGCCCTGACAGCTATGGCTACACCTTC | CASSPDSYGYTF
TRBJ2-1 | - | TRBD2 | TRBV11-2 | TGTGCCAGCAGCTTCCAACTAGCGGGGGGAGGTGAGCAGTTCTTC | CASSFQLAGGGEQFF
TRBJ2-5 | - | - | TRBV12-5 | TGTGCTAGTGGTCCCCCCGGGAGCGGGCCTCAAGAGACCCAGTACTTC | CASGPPGSGPQETQYF
TRBJ2-5 | - | TRBD1 | TRBV5-1 | TGCGCCAGCAGCTCGGGGACAGGGGGTGAGACCCAGTACTTC | CASSSGTGGETQYF
TRBJ1-6 | few | TRBD1 | TRBV19 | TGTGCCAGTAGTCCAGGGACAGGCTTCTATAATTCACCCCTCCACTTT | CASSPGTGFYNSPLHF
TRBJ1-1 | once | - | TRBV27 | TGTGCCGCAGCCCCAAGCGGAGGCACTGAAGCTTTCTTT | CAAAPSGGTEAFF
TRBJ1-2 | once | TRBD1 | TRBV5-4 | TGTGCCAGCAGCTTAGAGGGGGCGCGAGTGGAGGGCTACACCTTC | CASSLEGARVEGYTF
TRBJ1-2 | - | - | TRBV6-2/TRBV6-3 | TGTGCCAGCAGTTACTCGGGGCAGACCTATGGCTACACCTTC | CASSYSGQTYGYTF
TRBJ1-5 | - | - | TRBV3-1/TRBV3-2 | TGTGCCAGCAGCCAAGGGAGGGGGGGACAGCCCCAGCATTTT | CASSQGRGGQPQHF
TRBJ2-7 | - | TRBD1 | TRBV6-4 | TGTGCCAGCAGTGGCGATACAGGGGGCCAAATCCACGAGCAGTACTTC | CASSGDTGGQIHEQYF